This TCR beta chain was obtained from a study of blood T cells in healthy people across ages. Points from the study as a whole: Naive T cell percentage and TCR beta diversity correlated strongly.

At least ten counts were recorded for this clonotype. Its antigen is unknown. Then a second PCR, running about 6 to 12 cycles, was carried out with a sample-barcoded 5' primer and a J-beta primer mix. MiXCR, run by TCRdb on the 5' RACE reads, gives a single entry per CDR3 protein. In the table there are some 930,000 distinct CDR3 sequences, around 29% of which are singletons. Germline loops: CDR1 DFQATT, CDR2 SNEGSKA (reference sequence). Trimming stripped 0 bases from V and 7 bases from J, with 18 bases between. CDR3 length equals 15 residues. The sample was also linked to a second study, of T cells of mothers and their children.

The rearrangement uses TRBV20-1 and TRBJ1-2; tentative D call: TRBD1 (5 bases). The specimen was blood. This sequence originates from a woman aged 40 to 49 in good health. CDR3 in amino acids: CSARDLAGPYSGYTF. In DNA, the CDR3 is TGCAGTGCTAGAGATTTGGCAGGGCCTTATAGTGGCTACACCTTC.